This T cell receptor (beta chain) derives from a study of shared clonotypes between healthy human individuals. General study points: Across a handful of donors, naive CD4 shared roughly 5%, naive CD8 less than 4%, memory CD4 2% to 2.5%, memory CD8 around 0.42%.

Here immunoSEQ multiplex PCR was the method, and the copy in TCRdb shows in-frame clones only, minus some. Here the sample spans 2 million or so clones, roughly 96% being singletons. This clone was seen only once. Its antigen is unidentified. The clonotype was recovered from a man between 18 and 35 years old in good health. The sequenced material came from naive CD4+ T cells sorted from blood. The subset denotes: CD45RA+ positively selected.

In nucleotides, the CDR3 is TGTGCCAGCAGTTCCCAGGGGGCAGGCCTTTACGAGCAGTACTTC. Protein sequence: CASSSQGAGLYEQYF. This chain uses TRBV28 with TRBJ2-7; 8 nucleotides match TRBD1. Trimming at V came to 4 bases and at J to 4 bases, leaving 9 bases not matched to a gene. CDR3 size: 15 residues. Germline V gives CDR1 MDHEN, CDR2 SYDVKM.